Below are 27 T cell receptor beta chains sequenced from a single sample in a study of early T cells in non-severe SARS-CoV-2 infection. One entry per CDR3 protein results from TCRdb running MiXCR on the 5' RACE reads. The data hold 60,000 to 75,000 distinct CDR3 sequences, with less than 12% observed a single time. The sequenced sample was whole blood, obtained at baseline. The receptors stem from an adult who was a healthcare worker with PCR-confirmed SARS-CoV-2 infection or an uninfected control (not recorded which).

A few counts support this clonotype. The chain couples TRBV20-1 to TRBJ2-7; 9 bases are a match to TRBD2. Germline CDR1 and CDR2: DFQATT and SNEGSKA (reference sequence). The trim removed 0 bases at V and 2 bases at J, leaving 5 bases unmatched. The CDR3 loop spans 15 amino acids. Written as DNA, the CDR3 is TGCAGTGCTAGAGATCGCCTAGCGGGGACCTACGAGCAGTACTTC. It specifies CSARDRLAGTYEQYF.

This clonotype was seen ten or more times. This chain connects TRBV4-1 to TRBJ1-1; 9 bases match TRBD1. The CDR3 is 15 amino acids. V gave up 3 bases and J gave up 3 bases; unmatched junction bases: 5. The germline gives CDR1 MGHRA, CDR2 YSYEKL. The CDR3 is CASSQPRDRDTEAFF. CDR3 nucleotide sequence: TGCGCCAGCAGCCAGCCCCGGGACAGGGACACTGAAGCTTTCTTT.

This clonotype has ten or more counts. V is TRBV5-4 and J is TRBJ1-1; possible D gene TRBD1, 6 bases. Trimming took off 3 bases at V and 1 base at J, with 7 bases between the two ends. This CDR3 contains 13 residues. Germline assignment: CDR1 SGHNT and CDR2 YYREEE (reference sequence). The CDR3 bases are TGTGCCAGCAGCTGGGGACAGAACACTGAAGCTTTCTTT. Translated, it gives CASSWGQNTEAFF.

As DNA, the CDR3 is TGTGCCAGCAGCTTAGCCGGTCCTAACACAGATACGCAGTATTTT. This encodes CASSLAGPNTDTQYF. The V call is TRBV7-9, the J call TRBJ2-3, with no clear D. This CDR3 has 15 residues. Deletions cut 0 bases from V and 2 bases from J, with 9 bases between. The germline V gene encodes CDR1 SEHNR and CDR2 FQNEAQ (reference sequence).

Only a few counts were recorded for this clonotype. The chain recombines TRBV6-1 with TRBJ2-1, with a weak D call TRBD2 (5 bases). Germline V gene lookup returns CDR1 MNHNS and CDR2 SASEGT. V was clipped by 5 bases and J by 7 bases, with 9 bases between them. The CDR3 extends over 12 amino acids. The CDR3 loop is CASSHGINEQFF. The CDR3 DNA follows: TGTGCCAGCAGTCACGGGATTAATGAGCAGTTCTTC.

This rearrangement joins TRBV29-1 to TRBJ2-5; 7 positions match TRBD1. Trimming removed 6 bases from V and 4 bases from J; junction bases left unmatched: 14. Germline CDR1 SQVTM, CDR2 ANQGSEA. CDR3 length: 15 residues. CDR3 DNA sequence: TGCAGCGTCACCCCGACAGGGCTTAAAGGAGAGACCCAGTACTTC. Protein sequence: CSVTPTGLKGETQYF. The complete variable domain, with remaining parts taken from reference TRBV29-1 and TRBJ2-5, reads SAVISQKPSRDICQRGTSLTIQCQVDSQVTMMFWYRQQPGQSLTLIATANQGSEATYESGFVIDKFPISRPNLTFSTLTVSNMSPEDSSIYLCSVTPTGLKGETQYFGPGTRLLVL.

In this sample, this clonotype turned up a few times. The genes are TRBV7-9 and TRBJ2-5, with D unclear. The V and J ends lost 5 bases and 5 bases respectively, with 15 bases between them. CDR1 and CDR2 from the germline V gene are SEHNR and FQNEAQ (reference sequence). The CDR3 length is 14 residues. Written as DNA, the CDR3 is TGTGCCAGCAGCATATGGCACAGTCCGGAGACCCAGTACTTC. It codes for CASSIWHSPETQYF.

This clonotype was seen only a few times. The V and J genes are TRBV6-4 and TRBJ2-2; 10 bases agree with TRBD2. Trimming cost V 5 bases and J 0 bases; bases outside gene matches: 6. CDR3 length equals 17 residues. CDR1 is MRHNA and CDR2 is SNTAGT in the germline V gene. The chain's CDR3 is CASSPLAGVTNTGELFF. DNA for the CDR3: TGTGCCAGCAGTCCCCTAGCGGGAGTGACGAACACCGGGGAGCTGTTTTTT.

The sample holds many counts of this clonotype. The chain uses TRBV10-3 and TRBJ2-3; D uncertain. The V and J ends lost 8 bases and 7 bases respectively, with 13 bases between them. The CDR3 covers 12 residues. In germline, CDR1 is ENHRY, CDR2 SYGVKD. The CDR3 DNA reads as TGTGCCATCGGTGGTTTGGGGAATACGCAGTATTTT. Protein product: CAIGGLGNTQYF.

This clonotype was observed a few times. The rearrangement joins TRBV10-3 to TRBJ1-1; 9 nucleotides line up with TRBD1. The CDR3 is 14 amino acids. J gave up 5 bases and V 7 bases, and 8 bases lay outside the gene matches. CDR1 ENHRY and CDR2 SYGVKD come from the germline V gene. The CDR3 bases are TGTGCCATCACCCTAGGACAGGGGCGGACTGAAGCTTTCTTT. This sequence encodes CAITLGQGRTEAFF.

This clonotype was observed many times. The chain uses TRBV12-3 or TRBV12-4 and TRBJ2-7, with D unresolved. V was clipped by 5 bases and J by 2 bases, with 7 bases between them. The CDR3 is 12 residues long. The CDR3 protein is CASSLITYEQYF. Written as DNA, the CDR3 is TGTGCCAGCAGTCTCATAACCTACGAGCAGTACTTC.

This clonotype occurred a few times. CDR3 sequence reads: CASSYTQANTGELFF. CDR3 DNA: TGTGCCAGCAGTTACACCCAAGCGAACACCGGGGAGCTGTTTTTT. The chain has TRBV6-6 and TRBJ2-2; D ambiguous. V shed 2 bases and J shed 0 bases, with 7 bases lying between them. Germline values: CDR1 MNHNY, CDR2 SVGAGI (reference sequence). This CDR3 contains 15 residues.

This clonotype was observed a single time. V gene TRBV12-3 or TRBV12-4 combines with J gene TRBJ2-3; D not certain. V dropped 6 bases and J dropped 3 bases, with 10 bases sitting between them. The CDR3 has 13 residues. CDR3 region: CASSPDTTDTQYF. CDR3 sequence (DNA): TGTGCCAGCAGCCCAGACACTACAGATACGCAGTATTTT.

This clonotype was counted many times. V gene TRBV29-1 combines with J gene TRBJ2-3, with 9 positions matching TRBD2. This CDR3 region has 13 residues. The J segment lost 3 bases and the V segment lost 5 bases, leaving 3 bases of the junction unmatched. Germline-derived CDR1 and CDR2 are SQVTM and ANQGSEA. CDR3 sequence (DNA): TGCAGCGTTTCAGCGGGAGGTACAGATACGCAGTATTTT. Translated, it gives CSVSAGGTDTQYF.

This clonotype has just a few counts. In nucleotides, the CDR3 is TGTGCCATCAGGGCTAGCGGGAGTAACGGTGAGCAGTTCTTC. Translation gives CAIRASGSNGEQFF. This chain uses TRBV10-3 with TRBJ2-1, with 10 bases lining up with TRBD2. J lost 9 bases, V lost 6 bases, and 8 bases had no gene match. The CDR3 totals 14 residues. Germline CDR1 is ENHRY and CDR2 is SYGVKD.

V usage is TRBV7-2 and J usage is TRBJ2-3, with 9 bases that match TRBD2. The CDR3 is 14 amino acids. V shed 7 bases, J shed 4 bases, and the junction held 6 bases outside the gene matches. CDR1 and CDR2 from the germline V gene are SGHTA and FQGNSA. The CDR3 loop is CASTIAGVPDTQYF. CDR3 sequence (DNA): TGTGCCAGCACCATAGCGGGAGTCCCAGATACGCAGTATTTT.

This clonotype was seen a handful of times. The genes are TRBV28 and TRBJ2-7, with a possible D match to TRBD1 (5 bases). The CDR3 runs to 15 residues. Germline values: CDR1 MDHEN, CDR2 SYDVKM. V was trimmed by 2 bases and J by 1 base, leaving 12 bases between them. Here the CDR3 reads CASSLAGSKSYEQYF. Written as DNA, the CDR3 is TGTGCCAGCAGTTTAGCAGGGTCAAAATCCTACGAGCAGTACTTC.

This clonotype was observed many times. This chain uses TRBV11-2 with TRBJ2-1; perhaps D is TRBD1 or TRBD2 (5 bases each). CDR1 is SGHAT, CDR2 FQNNGV, per germline. Between the trimmed V and J ends, which lost 3 bases and 7 bases, there was a span of 19 bases. The CDR3 covers 16 residues. The CDR3 region has the DNA TGTGCCAGCAGCTTGGGGTCGGGGCCCCCGGGGAATGAGCAGTTCTTC. Its protein is CASSLGSGPPGNEQFF.

This clonotype was detected many times. The chain employs TRBV7-9 and TRBJ2-6, with D tentatively TRBD2 (5 bases). The CDR3 loop spans 15 amino acids. Looked up from germline, CDR1 is SEHNR and CDR2 is FQNEAQ (reference sequence). The V gene lost 1 base and the J gene lost 1 base, with 5 bases spanning the gap. As DNA, the CDR3 is TGTGCCAGCAGCTTAGGCGGGTCTGGGGCCAACGTCCTGACTTTC. It is translated as CASSLGGSGANVLTF.

This clonotype has a count of ten or more. The V gene is TRBV19, the J gene TRBJ2-3; 10 bases map to TRBD2. The germline CDR1 and CDR2 sequences are LNHDA and SQIVND (reference sequence). J was trimmed by 5 bases and V by 3 bases; bases with no gene match: 8. This CDR3 has 16 amino acids. The CDR3 is CASSIVPSGRRDTQYF. As DNA, the CDR3 is TGTGCCAGTAGTATTGTCCCTAGCGGGAGAAGAGATACGCAGTATTTT.

The chain recombines TRBV12-3 or TRBV12-4 with TRBJ2-1, with TRBD2 as a possible D gene (5 bases). This CDR3 is 16 amino acids long. V shed 5 bases and J shed 3 bases, with 17 bases lying between them. The CDR3 is CASSNILVGLYNEQFF. CDR3 nucleotide sequence: TGTGCCAGCAGTAACATCCTTGTCGGACTCTACAATGAGCAGTTCTTC.

This clonotype has just a few counts. The rearrangement joins TRBV20-1 to TRBJ2-1, with TRBD2 matching over 14 bases. The CDR3 contains 16 residues. Germline trimming cut 5 bases from V and 4 bases from J; bases unmatched to any gene: 7. CDR1 and CDR2 from the germline V gene are DFQATT and SNEGSKA (reference sequence). The DNA of the CDR3 is TGCAGTGCTCCGGGACTAGCGGGAGTAAGATACAATGAGCAGTTCTTC. Translating gives CSAPGLAGVRYNEQFF.

The CDR3 nucleotides read TGTGCCACCAGGACAGGGGAAGAGACCCAGTACTTC. It yields the protein CATRTGEETQYF. V and J are TRBV10-3 and TRBJ2-5; 9 bases align to TRBD1. J was trimmed by 3 bases and V by 10 bases; bases with no gene match: 3. CDR1 and CDR2 (germline): ENHRY, SYGVKD. The length of the CDR3 is 12 residues.

This sequence joins TRBV28 and TRBJ1-1; no firm D call. This CDR3 comprises 13 residues. The V and J ends lost 2 bases and 8 bases respectively, with 12 bases between them. Germline V gene data show CDR1 as MDHEN and CDR2 as SYDVKM. As DNA, the CDR3 is TGTGCCAGCAGTTTAGGGGTCCCTAAGGAAGCTTTCTTT. It yields the protein CASSLGVPKEAFF.

This chain connects TRBV6-2 or TRBV6-3 to TRBJ2-5; D assignment may be TRBD1 or TRBD2 (5 bases each). Trimming shortened V by 8 bases and J by 4 bases, and 8 bases separated the two germline ends. The CDR3 is 11 residues long. Per the germline V gene, CDR1 is MNHEY and CDR2 is SVGEGT. The CDR3 nucleotides are TGTGCCAGCTCCGGGACAGAGACCCAGTACTTC. Translation: CASSGTETQYF.

The CDR3 loop reads CSADRPPGNTIYF. The CDR3 DNA reads as TGCAGCGCCGACAGGCCCCCTGGAAACACCATATATTTT. The J gene is TRBJ1-3, the V gene TRBV29-1; D may be TRBD1 (6 bases). CDR1 is SQVTM, CDR2 ANQGSEA, per germline. This CDR3 spans 13 amino acids. V gave up 7 bases and J gave up 2 bases, with 12 bases separating them.

This clonotype showed up many times. The CDR3 loop is CASTPEDSYNSPLHF. DNA of the CDR3: TGTGCCAGCACCCCGGAAGACTCCTATAATTCACCCCTCCACTTT. This chain links TRBV6-1 with TRBJ1-6; no clear D. Per germline, CDR1 MNHNS and CDR2 SASEGT. The V end was cut by 7 bases, the J end by 0 bases, with 10 bases between. The CDR3 is made up of 15 amino acids.